These 17 T cell receptor beta chains came from one sample sequenced in a study of blood T cells in healthy people across ages. Primed by a sample-barcoded 5' primer and a J-beta primer mix, a second PCR proceeded for roughly 7 to 11 cycles. TCRdb reprocessed the 5' RACE reads via MiXCR and lists one record per CDR3 protein. The data contain about 840,000 distinct CDR3 sequences, 25% to 30% of them seen just once; the ten biggest clones take up about 10%. These same data were also listed under a study on T cells of mothers and their children.

The specimen sequenced was blood. These receptor sequences come from a woman aged 35 to 49 in good health.

The sample holds many counts of this clonotype. The chain is built from TRBV4-3 and TRBJ2-1, with a possible D match to TRBD1 (6 bases). The germline V and J ends were trimmed by 1 base and 5 bases, with 12 bases remaining between them. This CDR3 has 15 amino acids. Germline CDR1 LGHNA, CDR2 YSLEER. CDR3 in DNA: TGCGCCAGCAGCCAAGGAGCCAGGGGCAACAATGAGCAGTTCTTC. Translating it yields CASSQGARGNNEQFF.

This clonotype was counted many times. The V call is TRBV6-5, the J call TRBJ2-3, with D perhaps TRBD2 (5 bases). Trimming removed 1 base from V and 5 bases from J, with 16 bases in between. CDR3 size: 16 residues. CDR1 is MNHEY and CDR2 is SVGAGI in the germline V gene. CDR3 bases: TGTGCCAGCAGTTACTGGTCTAGCTTATTGGGAGATACGCAGTATTTT. Translating it yields CASSYWSSLLGDTQYF.

This chain joins TRBV7-2 and TRBJ1-2, with D uncertain. The V end lost 5 bases, the J end lost 4 bases, and 14 bases lay between the germline ends. Germline CDR1 SGHTA, CDR2 FQGNSA. This CDR3 is built from 14 residues. The chain's CDR3 is CASSPPADTYGYTF. CDR3 sequence (DNA): TGTGCCAGCAGCCCGCCCGCAGATACCTATGGCTACACCTTC.

This clonotype occurred many times. The chain links TRBV12-3 or TRBV12-4 to TRBJ2-7; D may correspond to TRBD1 or TRBD2 (6 bases each). V lost 5 bases to trimming and J lost 2 bases, with 16 bases between them. This CDR3 contains 15 residues. CDR3 DNA sequence: TGTGCCAGCAGTGATTACGGGGGCCCCACCTACGAGCAGTACTTC. Its protein is CASSDYGGPTYEQYF.

V is TRBV30 and J is TRBJ1-5, with 10 bases matching TRBD1. The CDR3 length is 15 residues. Per the germline V gene, CDR1 is GTSNPN and CDR2 is SVGIG (reference sequence). The V gene end was trimmed by 3 bases and the J gene end by 4 bases; junction bases not matched to a gene: 6. The CDR3 DNA is TGTGCCTGGAGCCGGGACAGGGGTACGAATCAGCCCCAGCATTTT. It encodes CAWSRDRGTNQPQHF.

The CDR3 region has the DNA TGTGCCAGCAGCTTAGTCGCGTCGGGGGCGACACCTTACGAGCAGTACTTC. Translating it yields CASSLVASGATPYEQYF. The chain has TRBV11-2 and TRBJ2-5; D might be TRBD1 or TRBD2, each matching 6 bases. The tail of the sequence fits TRBJ2-7 better, so the J call may be wrong. Per the germline V gene, CDR1 is SGHAT and CDR2 is FQNNGV. The CDR3 length is 17 residues.

The V call is TRBV20-1, the J call TRBJ2-3; 8 bases are a match to TRBD2. Trimming took 6 bases from V and 1 from J; bases not matched to a gene: 9. Germline V gene data show CDR1 as DFQATT and CDR2 as SNEGSKA (reference sequence). This CDR3 has 15 residues. The CDR3 here is CSAPPREGGTDTQYF. The CDR3 DNA sequence: TGCAGTGCACCCCCTCGGGAGGGCGGCACAGATACGCAGTATTTT.

This clonotype has just a few counts. V usage is TRBV7-2 and J usage is TRBJ2-6, with 9 positions matching TRBD1. Germline V CDR1 and CDR2: SGHTA, FQGNSA. CDR3 length: 18 amino acids. The V segment lost 0 bases and the J segment 2 bases; nucleotides outside the gene matches: 5. In DNA form, the CDR3 reads TGTGCCAGCAGCTTAGCCGGGACAGGGATTACTGGGGCCAACGTCCTGACTTTC. It codes for CASSLAGTGITGANVLTF.

This clonotype was seen ten or more times. The V call is TRBV5-1, the J call TRBJ2-7, with D maybe TRBD2 (5 bases). Germline assignment: CDR1 SGHRS and CDR2 YFSETQ. V lost 4 bases and J lost 5, with 13 bases in between. This CDR3 contains 13 residues. The CDR3 spells CASSPRVGDEQYF. The CDR3 DNA sequence: TGCGCCAGCAGCCCCCGTGTGGGAGACGAGCAGTACTTC. The whole variable domain, filled in from reference TRBV5-1 and TRBJ2-7, reads KAGVTQTPRYLIKTRGQQVTLSCSPISGHRSVSWYQQTPGQGLQFLFEYFSETQRNKGNFPGRFSGRQFSNSRSEMNVSTLELGDSALYLCASSPRVGDEQYFGPGTRLTVT.

The sample holds a few counts of this clonotype. The gene calls are TRBV10-3 and TRBJ2-7; TRBD1 aligns across 8 bases. Germline CDR1 is ENHRY and CDR2 is SYGVKD. The CDR3 is 15 amino acids. J was trimmed by 1 base and V by 4 bases; bases with no gene match: 6. The CDR3 DNA reads as TGTGCCATCAGTGGTAGCAGGGGGCCATCCTACGAGCAGTACTTC. It codes for CAISGSRGPSYEQYF.

This clonotype was observed a few times. This may be a read error: a much more frequent sequence differs by one nucleotide. The chain couples TRBV28 to TRBJ2-7, with a possible D match to TRBD1 (5 bases). This CDR3 has 12 amino acids. CDR1 is MDHEN and CDR2 is SYDVKM in the germline V gene. The germline V and J ends were trimmed by 6 bases and 5 bases, with 11 bases remaining between them. The CDR3 protein is CASSRRAHEQYF. The CDR3 nucleotides read TGTGCCAGCAGCCGCAGGGCCCACGAGCAGTACTTC.

This clonotype has a count of ten or more. The chain recombines TRBV6-2 or TRBV6-3 with TRBJ1-5; D call uncertain. From germline, CDR1 is MNHEY and CDR2 SVGEGT. V dropped 6 bases and J dropped 0 bases, with 12 bases sitting between them. CDR3 length equals 15 residues. DNA for the CDR3: TGTGCCAGCAGCCGTGGGCCAGTTAGCAATCAGCCCCAGCATTTT. Its translation is CASSRGPVSNQPQHF.

This clonotype was counted many times. V gene TRBV15 combines with J gene TRBJ1-5; D unclear. This CDR3 is 16 amino acids long. The germline V and J ends were trimmed by 1 base and 7 bases, with 17 bases remaining between them. The germline CDR1 and CDR2 sequences are LNHNV and YYDKDF (reference sequence). Written as DNA, the CDR3 is TGTGCCACCAGCAGAGCTTCGGGCTTGGGGTGGCAGCCCCAGCATTTT. Protein sequence: CATSRASGLGWQPQHF.

The chain links TRBV3-1 to TRBJ1-1, with D uncertain. Deletions cut 0 bases from V and 1 base from J, with 9 bases between. Germline V gene sequence: CDR1 LGHDT, CDR2 YNNKEL (reference sequence). This CDR3 spans 15 amino acids. This CDR3 reads CASSQESRSNTEAFF. The CDR3 DNA follows: TGTGCCAGCAGCCAAGAAAGCAGGTCGAACACTGAAGCTTTCTTT.

This clonotype came up a few times. An end of the junction does not agree with germline; a read error may underlie this. V usage is TRBV6-5 and J usage is TRBJ1-2; maybe TRBD1 (5 bases). Germline-derived CDR1 and CDR2 are MNHEY and SVGAGI. This CDR3 is built from 14 residues. CDR3 bases: TGCGCCAGCAGTGCGGACAAGGCCCACTATGGCTACACCTTC. It codes for CASSADKAHYGYTF.

This clonotype turned up a few times. The chain joins TRBV27 to TRBJ2-2, with 12 bases lining up with TRBD1. The germline V gene has CDR1 MNHEY and CDR2 SMNVEV (reference sequence). V lost 7 bases to trimming and J lost 7 bases; unmatched junction nucleotides: 7. The CDR3 sequence is 15 residues long. The CDR3 sequence is CASKGTGGFSGELFF. The CDR3 DNA sequence: TGTGCCAGCAAAGGGACAGGGGGCTTCAGCGGGGAGCTGTTTTTT.

The chain uses TRBV25-1 and TRBJ2-3, with D perhaps matching TRBD1 (5 bases). Germline values: CDR1 MGHDK, CDR2 SYGVNS. The CDR3 covers 12 residues. V gave up 3 bases and J gave up 6 bases, with 7 bases separating them. CDR3 sequence: CASSETADTQYF. The CDR3 bases are TGTGCCAGCAGTGAGACAGCCGATACGCAGTATTTT.